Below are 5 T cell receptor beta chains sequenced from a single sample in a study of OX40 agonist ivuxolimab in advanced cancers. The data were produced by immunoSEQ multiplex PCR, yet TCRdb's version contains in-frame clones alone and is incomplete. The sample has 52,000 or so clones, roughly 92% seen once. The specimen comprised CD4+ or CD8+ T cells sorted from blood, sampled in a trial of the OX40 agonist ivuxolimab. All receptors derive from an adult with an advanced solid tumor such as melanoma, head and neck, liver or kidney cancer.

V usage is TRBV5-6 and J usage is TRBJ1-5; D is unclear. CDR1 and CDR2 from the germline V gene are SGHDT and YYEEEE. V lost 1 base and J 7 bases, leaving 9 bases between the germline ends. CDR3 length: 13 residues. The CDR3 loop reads CASSLLGKQPQHF. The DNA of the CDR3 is TGTGCCAGCAGCTTGTTGGGGAAACAGCCCCAGCATTTT.

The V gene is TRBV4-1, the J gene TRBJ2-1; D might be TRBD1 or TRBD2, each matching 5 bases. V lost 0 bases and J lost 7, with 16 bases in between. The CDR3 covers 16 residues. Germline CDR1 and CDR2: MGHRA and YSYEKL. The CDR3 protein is CASSQDWDGPINEQFF. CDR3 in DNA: TGCGCCAGCAGCCAAGATTGGGACGGGCCTATAAATGAGCAGTTCTTC.

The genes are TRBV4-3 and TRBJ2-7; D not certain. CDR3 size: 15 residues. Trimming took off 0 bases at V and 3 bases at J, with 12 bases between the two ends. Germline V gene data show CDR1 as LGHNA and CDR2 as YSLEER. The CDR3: CASSQDLSFRYEQYF. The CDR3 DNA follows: TGCGCCAGCAGCCAAGATTTATCCTTTCGCTACGAGCAGTACTTC.

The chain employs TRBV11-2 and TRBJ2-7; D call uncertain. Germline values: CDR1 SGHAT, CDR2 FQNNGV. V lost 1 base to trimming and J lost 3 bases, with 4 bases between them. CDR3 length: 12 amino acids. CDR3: CASSLGDYEQYF. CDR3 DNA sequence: TGTGCCAGCAGCTTAGGCGACTACGAGCAGTACTTC.

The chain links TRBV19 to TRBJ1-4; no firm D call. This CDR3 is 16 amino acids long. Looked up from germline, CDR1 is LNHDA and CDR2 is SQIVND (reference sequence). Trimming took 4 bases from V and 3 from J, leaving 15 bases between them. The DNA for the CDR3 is TGTGCCAGTAGTAGGGGTCAGACGGATGCTAATGAAAAACTGTTTTTT. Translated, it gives CASSRGQTDANEKLFF.